The present T cell receptor beta chain was sequenced within a study of T cell repertoires in cytomegalovirus infection. Across the whole study: Public TCR beta signatures were indicative of both CMV infection and a matching HLA type.

In TCRdb, the reads were re-called with MiXCR into one record per CDR3 protein. The sample includes about 340,000 distinct CDR3 sequences, about 28% seen only once; the top ten take 20%. Turning to this clonotype: Its matching antigen is unknown. This may stem from a read error, because a much larger clone lies one nucleotide away.

Germline CDR1 is SGHTA and CDR2 is FQGNSA. CDR3 size: 14 residues. General study results and limits: Across the ex vivo response, the dominant clonotypes were HLA-C-restricted CMV-specific TCR beta clonotypes.

The TCR sequence derives from a human donor in good health (CMV status not recorded). Some clones in this sample may be carry-over from other donors' samples. The sequencing used cultured PBMCs, collected from culture after CMV antigen stimulation. The chain joins TRBV7-2 to TRBJ1-5; D possibly corresponds to TRBD1 (6 bases). This CDR3 is CARSYPGAGQPQHF. The CDR3 nucleotides read TGTGCCAGAAGCTACCCAGGGGCAGGGCAGCCCCAGCATTTT.